This TCR beta chain originates from a study of early T cells in non-severe SARS-CoV-2 infection. Overall study context: Sequencing of bulk RNA from unsorted whole blood was done, without chain pairing. Findings of the study overall: Comparison of clonotypes with VDJdb favored anti-spike CD8 responses while missing private and CD4 specificities.

TCRdb called the 5' RACE reads again in MiXCR, with one record for every CDR3 protein. The table records approximately 100,000 distinct CDR3 sequences, around 15% of them present only once. Concerning this clonotype: Its antigen is as yet unknown.

The CDR3 spans 13 residues. Trimming removed 4 bases from V and 3 bases from J, with 10 bases in between. Germline V gives CDR1 SNHLY, CDR2 FYNNEI. The source of this sequence is an adult who was a healthcare worker with PCR-confirmed SARS-CoV-2 infection or an uninfected control (not recorded which). This chain connects TRBV2 to TRBJ2-7, with D possibly matching TRBD1 (5 bases). The sequencing sample was made of whole blood. In DNA form, the CDR3 reads TGTGCCAGCAGTGTCCAGGGCGACTACGAGCAGTACTTC. Its protein is CASSVQGDYEQYF.